This TCR beta chain originates from a study of control samples from healthy donors and cancer patients. Profiled with immunoSEQ multiplex PCR; TCRdb holds only in-frame clones, not every one. The sample holds 110,000 or so clones, roughly 90% seen once. Germline V lookup: CDR1 SGHKS, CDR2 YYEKEE (reference sequence). This CDR3 contains 15 residues. V dropped 6 bases and J dropped 2; count of bases not matched to a gene: 8. Sequencing used blood. The receptor was isolated from a man in his forties or fifties in good health. The V and J genes are TRBV5-5 and TRBJ1-5, with TRBD1 identical over 7 bases. The CDR3 loop is CASNIQGGRNQPQHF. CDR3 sequence (DNA): TGTGCCAGCAACATTCAGGGGGGTCGCAATCAGCCCCAGCATTTT.